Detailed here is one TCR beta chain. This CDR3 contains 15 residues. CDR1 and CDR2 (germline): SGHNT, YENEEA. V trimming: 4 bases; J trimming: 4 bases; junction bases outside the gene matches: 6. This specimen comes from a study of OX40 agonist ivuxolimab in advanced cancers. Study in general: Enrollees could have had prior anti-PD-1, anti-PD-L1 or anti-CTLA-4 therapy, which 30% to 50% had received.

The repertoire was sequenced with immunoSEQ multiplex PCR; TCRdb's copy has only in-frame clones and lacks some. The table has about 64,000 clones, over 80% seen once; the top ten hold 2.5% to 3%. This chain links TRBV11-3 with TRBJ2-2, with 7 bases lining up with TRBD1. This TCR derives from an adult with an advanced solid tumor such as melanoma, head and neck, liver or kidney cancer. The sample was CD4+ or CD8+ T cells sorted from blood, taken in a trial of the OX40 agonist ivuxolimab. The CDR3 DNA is TGTGCCAGCAGCTACCGACAGGGCGGCACCGGGGAGCTGTTTTTT. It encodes CASSYRQGGTGELFF.